The sequence of this TCR beta chain was determined in a study of T cell changes during pregnancy in multiple sclerosis (dated by TCRdb to the late 2010s). For the wider study: The study looked at changes in the T cell repertoire across pregnancy in women with multiple sclerosis.

The method behind the library was the immunoSEQ multiplex PCR assay. This immuneACCESS table, as held by TCRdb, lists in-frame sequences with V and J called but not all clones. Of the missing ones, under half trace to an unresolved V gene in checked studies; the others have no known cause. For this sample there are around 96,000 clones; approximately 92% appear just once. 3.5% to 4.5% of the sample is in the top ten clones. Concerning this clone: Its specific antigen is unknown. No base quality information exists; no much larger clone differs at one position.

The germline V gene sets CDR1 to MGHRA and CDR2 to YSYEKL. From its cysteine to its phenylalanine, the CDR3 spans 15 amino acids. Just the 45-base CDR3 DNA is kept, in frame starting at base 1. The junction carries 12 bases between V and J, which are trimmed by 0 bases and 6 bases respectively. The rearrangement combines TRBV4-1 with TRBJ2-4; no D gene can be assigned with confidence. This sequence originates from a female donor with multiple sclerosis, enrolled in a pregnancy study. Sequencing was performed on peripheral blood, taken in the first trimester of pregnancy. The nucleotide sequence reads as follows: TGCGCCAGCAGCCAAGACCTGACCCCAGGAAACATTCAGTACTTC. It specifies CASSQDLTPGNIQYF.